These 11 T cell receptor beta chains share one sample of origin, sequenced in a study of shared T cell receptors in the human thymus. The method was immunoSEQ multiplex PCR; TCRdb's version includes in-frame clones alone and lacks a portion of them. Altogether 450,000 to 650,000 clones are present, approximately 80% being singletons, with the ten largest covering about 0.013%. The sample also formed part of further work on human thymus T cells.

Material: thymocytes. These TCRs come from a boy younger than two with a congenital heart defect.

The V and J genes are TRBV10-3 and TRBJ2-7, with D unclear. This CDR3 is 15 amino acids long. Germline V lookup: CDR1 ENHRY, CDR2 SYGVKD. V dropped 3 bases and J dropped 2 bases, with 14 bases sitting between them. CDR3 sequence reads: CAISDLRFPPYEQYF. Here the CDR3 DNA reads TGTGCCATCAGTGACCTCAGGTTCCCCCCCTACGAGCAGTACTTC.

This chain joins TRBV6-5 and TRBJ1-1; the match to TRBD1 covers 8 bases. The CDR3 has 16 amino acids. Germline V gene lookup returns CDR1 MNHEY and CDR2 SVGAGI. The V and J ends lost 6 bases and 1 base, in that order; junction bases with no gene match: 10. This chain's CDR3 is CASRYLTGTGNTEAFF. CDR3 sequence (DNA): TGTGCCAGCAGATACCTAACCGGGACAGGGAACACTGAAGCTTTCTTT.

Only a few counts were recorded for this clone. The genes are TRBV23-1 and TRBJ1-5, with 7 bases fitting TRBD1. TRBV23-1 is known as an ORF, though its function is uncertain. Trimming cost V 3 bases and J 4 bases; bases outside gene matches: 6. The CDR3 has 15 amino acids. In DNA form, the CDR3 reads TGCGCCAGCAGTCACCCGGGACAGCAAAATCAGCCCCAGCATTTT. It yields the protein CASSHPGQQNQPQHF.

The CDR3 DNA follows: TGTGCCAGCAGTTCCACTAGCCCCTACGAGCAGTACTTC. This sequence encodes CASSSTSPYEQYF. The V gene is TRBV28, the J gene TRBJ2-7; D is possibly TRBD2 (6 bases). Germline V CDR1 and CDR2: MDHEN, SYDVKM. The CDR3 totals 13 residues. V gave up 4 bases and J gave up 2 bases, with 9 bases separating them.

The V call is TRBV4-2, the J call TRBJ2-2; D may be TRBD2 (6 bases). In germline, CDR1 is LGHNA, CDR2 YNFKEQ. Trimming left V 1 base short and J 2 bases short, with 17 bases between. The CDR3 runs 18 residues. The CDR3 loop reads CASSQGFWGGVNTGELFF. In nucleotides, the CDR3 is TGTGCCAGCAGCCAAGGGTTTTGGGGCGGGGTAAACACCGGGGAGCTGTTTTTT.

This chain joins TRBV7-6 and TRBJ2-7; 9 bases fit TRBD1. With V trimmed by 5 bases and J by 6 bases, 8 bases remained unmatched. Germline lookup yields CDR1 SGHVS and CDR2 FNYEAQ. The CDR3 length is 14 residues. CDR3 nucleotide sequence: TGTGCCAGCAGCCAAGACAGGGGGGATGCCGAGCAGTACTTC. This gives the protein CASSQDRGDAEQYF.

The sample holds one count of this clone. The chain uses TRBV7-2 and TRBJ2-1, with 8 bases identical to TRBD2. With V trimmed by 5 bases and J by 4 bases, 19 bases remained unmatched. The CDR3 sequence is 19 residues long. Per germline, CDR1 SGHTA and CDR2 FQGNSA. The CDR3 nucleotides are TGTGCCAGCAGCCCTAGGGGACTAGATAGGGCCTCGGGTTACAATGAGCAGTTCTTC. This encodes CASSPRGLDRASGYNEQFF.

The rearrangement links TRBV18 to TRBJ2-3; maybe TRBD2 (5 bases). The CDR3 is 12 amino acids. The V gene's germline CDR1 is KGHSH and CDR2 LQKENI. V gave up 6 bases and J gave up 6 bases, with 10 bases separating them. CDR3 loop: CASSHAGDTQYF. CDR3 DNA sequence: TGTGCCAGCTCCCACGCGGGCGATACGCAGTATTTT.

The rearrangement links TRBV27 to TRBJ1-2; weak D call: TRBD1 (5 bases). Germline V gives CDR1 MNHEY, CDR2 SMNVEV (reference sequence). V shed 6 bases and J shed 3 bases, with 14 bases lying between them. This CDR3 region has 14 residues. CDR3 region: CASRRRQLDYGYTF. The CDR3 DNA reads as TGTGCCAGCAGACGGAGACAGTTAGACTATGGCTACACCTTC.

V usage is TRBV9 and J usage is TRBJ1-1; no firm D call. V was pared by 0 bases and J by 5 bases, with 11 bases between. The length of the CDR3 is 14 residues. From germline, CDR1 is SGDLS and CDR2 YYNGEE. CDR3 DNA sequence: TGTGCCAGCAGCGTAGGAGGTACTGGGACTGAAGCTTTCTTT. This translates into CASSVGGTGTEAFF.

The chain links TRBV4-1 to TRBJ2-7; 7 bases agree with TRBD2. CDR3 length: 17 amino acids. Trimming removed 0 bases from V and 0 bases from J; junction bases left unmatched: 8. The V gene's germline CDR1 is MGHRA and CDR2 YSYEKL. The CDR3: CASSQDRSRGSSYEQYF. The CDR3 region has the DNA TGCGCCAGCAGCCAAGATCGATCGCGCGGGAGCTCCTACGAGCAGTACTTC.